The present T cell receptor (beta chain) was sequenced within a study of T cells in Graves' hyperthyroidism and ophthalmopathy. Whole-study results and caveats: Blood also contained most expanded thyroid clonotypes above 0.001.

This CDR3 comprises 14 residues. Losses at the gene ends were 6 bases for V and 3 bases for J; bases not matched to a gene: 5. Authors of the study amplified TCR beta CDR3 regions from RNA transcripts. RT-PCR in the first round (using the HTBI primer set) targeted the TCR CDR3. One entry per CDR3 protein results from TCRdb running MiXCR on the multiplex PCR reads. The table includes about 300,000 distinct CDR3 sequences, less than 20% detected once. In its sample, this clonotype was seen many times. Antigen specificity is unknown. The source material was blood. The sequence derives from a man aged 45-65 years with Graves' ophthalmopathy. The chain couples TRBV12-3 or TRBV12-4 to TRBJ1-2; 9 bases line up with TRBD1. The CDR3 DNA is TGTGCCAGCAGACCCCGGGACAGGGACTATGGCTACACCTTC. Translated: CASRPRDRDYGYTF.